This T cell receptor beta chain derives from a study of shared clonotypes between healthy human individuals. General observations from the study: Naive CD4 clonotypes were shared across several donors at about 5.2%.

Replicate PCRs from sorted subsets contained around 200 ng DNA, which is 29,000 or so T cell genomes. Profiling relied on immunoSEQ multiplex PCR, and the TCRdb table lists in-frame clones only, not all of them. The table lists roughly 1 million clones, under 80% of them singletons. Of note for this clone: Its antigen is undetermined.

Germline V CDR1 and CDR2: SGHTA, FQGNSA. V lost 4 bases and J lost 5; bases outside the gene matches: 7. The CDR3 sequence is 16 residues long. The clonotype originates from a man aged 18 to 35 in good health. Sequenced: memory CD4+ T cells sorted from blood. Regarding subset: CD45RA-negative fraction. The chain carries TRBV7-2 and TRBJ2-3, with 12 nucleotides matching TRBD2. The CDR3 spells CASSSGLAGHLDTQYF. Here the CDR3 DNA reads TGTGCCAGCAGCTCGGGACTAGCGGGTCACCTAGATACGCAGTATTTT.